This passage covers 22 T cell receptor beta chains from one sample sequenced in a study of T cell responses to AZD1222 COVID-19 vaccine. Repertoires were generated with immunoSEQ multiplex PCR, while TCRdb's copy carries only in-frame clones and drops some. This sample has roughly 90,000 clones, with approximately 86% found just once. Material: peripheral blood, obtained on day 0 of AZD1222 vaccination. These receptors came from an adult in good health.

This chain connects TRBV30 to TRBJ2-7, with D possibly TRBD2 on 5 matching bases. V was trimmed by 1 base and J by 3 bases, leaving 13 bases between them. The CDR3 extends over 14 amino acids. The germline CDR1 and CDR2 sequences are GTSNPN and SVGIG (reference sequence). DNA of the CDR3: TGTGCCTGGAGTGGCTCGGCTAGCAGCTACGAGCAGTACTTC. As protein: CAWSGSASSYEQYF.

CDR3: CASRSGQGAQQYF. The CDR3 DNA reads TGTGCCAGCAGATCGGGACAGGGGGCTCAGCAGTACTTC. The chain combines TRBV7-2 with TRBJ2-7, with 12 bases aligning to TRBD1. The germline gives CDR1 SGHTA, CDR2 FQGNSA. V lost 6 bases, J lost 8 bases, and 5 bases stayed unmatched. The CDR3 is made up of 13 amino acids. The full variable domain, in which reference TRBV7-2 and TRBJ2-7 provide the parts outside the CDR3, is GAGVSQSPSNKVTEKGKDVELRCDPISGHTALYWYRQSLGQGLEFLIYFQGNSAPDKSGLPSDRFSAERTGGSVSTLTIQRTQQEDSAVYLCASRSGQGAQQYFGPGTRLTVT.

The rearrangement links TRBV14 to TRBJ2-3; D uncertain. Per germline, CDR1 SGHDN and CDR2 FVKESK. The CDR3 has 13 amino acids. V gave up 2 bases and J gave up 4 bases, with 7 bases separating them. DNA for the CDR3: TGTGCCAGCAGCCAAAACCCCCCAGATACGCAGTATTTT. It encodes CASSQNPPDTQYF.

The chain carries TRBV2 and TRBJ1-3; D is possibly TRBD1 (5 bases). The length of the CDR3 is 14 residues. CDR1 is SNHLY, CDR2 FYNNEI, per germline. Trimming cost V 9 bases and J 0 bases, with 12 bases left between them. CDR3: CARSTGDSGNTIYF. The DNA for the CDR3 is TGTGCCAGGTCGACGGGGGACTCTGGAAACACCATATATTTT.

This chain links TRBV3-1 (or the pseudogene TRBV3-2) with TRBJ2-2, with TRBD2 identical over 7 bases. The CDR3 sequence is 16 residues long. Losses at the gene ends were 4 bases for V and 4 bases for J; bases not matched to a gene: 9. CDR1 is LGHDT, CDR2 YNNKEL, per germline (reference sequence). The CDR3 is CASSPGGGFITGELFF. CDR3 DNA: TGTGCCAGCAGCCCTGGCGGGGGATTCATCACCGGGGAGCTGTTTTTT.

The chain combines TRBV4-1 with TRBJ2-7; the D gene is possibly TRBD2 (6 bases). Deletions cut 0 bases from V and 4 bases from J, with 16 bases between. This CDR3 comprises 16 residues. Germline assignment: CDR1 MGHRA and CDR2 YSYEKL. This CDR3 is CASSQDHAGPRYEQYF. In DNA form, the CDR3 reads TGCGCCAGCAGCCAAGATCACGCGGGACCGAGGTACGAGCAGTACTTC.

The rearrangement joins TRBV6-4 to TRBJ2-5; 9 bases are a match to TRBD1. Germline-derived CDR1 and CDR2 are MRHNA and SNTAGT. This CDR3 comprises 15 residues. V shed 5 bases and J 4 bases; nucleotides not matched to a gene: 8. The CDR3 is CASSRSGTGLETQYF. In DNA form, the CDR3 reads TGTGCCAGCAGTCGCTCCGGGACAGGGCTAGAGACCCAGTACTTC.

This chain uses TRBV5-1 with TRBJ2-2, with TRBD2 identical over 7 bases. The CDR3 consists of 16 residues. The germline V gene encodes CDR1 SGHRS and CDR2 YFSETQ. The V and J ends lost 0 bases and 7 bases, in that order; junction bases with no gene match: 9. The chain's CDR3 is CASSLESGGVDGELFF. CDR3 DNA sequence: TGCGCCAGCAGCTTGGAATCGGGAGGTGTTGACGGGGAGCTGTTTTTT.

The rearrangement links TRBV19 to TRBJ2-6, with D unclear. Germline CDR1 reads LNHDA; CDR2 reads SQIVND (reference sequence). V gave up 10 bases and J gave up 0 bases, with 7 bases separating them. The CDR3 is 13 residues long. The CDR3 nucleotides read TGTGCCATCAGGAGCTCTGGGGCCAACGTCCTGACTTTC. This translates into CAIRSSGANVLTF.

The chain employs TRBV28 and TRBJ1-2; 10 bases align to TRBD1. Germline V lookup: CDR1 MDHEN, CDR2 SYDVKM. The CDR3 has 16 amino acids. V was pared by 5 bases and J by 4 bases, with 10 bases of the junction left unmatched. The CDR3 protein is CASSPTRQGAGYGYTF. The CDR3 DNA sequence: TGTGCCAGCAGTCCTACCCGACAGGGGGCAGGCTATGGCTACACCTTC.

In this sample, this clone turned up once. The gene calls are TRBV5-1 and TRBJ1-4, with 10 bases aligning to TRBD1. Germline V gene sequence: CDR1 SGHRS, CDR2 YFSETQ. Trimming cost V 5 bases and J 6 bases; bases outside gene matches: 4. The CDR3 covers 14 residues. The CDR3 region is CASSHGTGDEKLFF. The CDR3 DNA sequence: TGCGCCAGCAGTCACGGGACAGGGGATGAAAAACTGTTTTTT.

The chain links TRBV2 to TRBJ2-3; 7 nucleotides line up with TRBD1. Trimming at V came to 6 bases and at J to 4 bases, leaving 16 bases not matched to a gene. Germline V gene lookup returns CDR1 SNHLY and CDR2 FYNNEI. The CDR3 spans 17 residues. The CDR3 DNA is TGTGCCAGCAGCCATCGGGACAGCTTTTCCGGGTCAGATACGCAGTATTTT. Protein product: CASSHRDSFSGSDTQYF.

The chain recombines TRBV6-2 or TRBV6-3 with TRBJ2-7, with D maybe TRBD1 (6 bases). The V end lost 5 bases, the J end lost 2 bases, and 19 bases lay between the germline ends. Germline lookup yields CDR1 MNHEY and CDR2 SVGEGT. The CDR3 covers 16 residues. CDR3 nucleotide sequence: TGTGCCAGCAGTACTCCACTCCGGGACAAGACCTACGAGCAGTACTTC. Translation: CASSTPLRDKTYEQYF.

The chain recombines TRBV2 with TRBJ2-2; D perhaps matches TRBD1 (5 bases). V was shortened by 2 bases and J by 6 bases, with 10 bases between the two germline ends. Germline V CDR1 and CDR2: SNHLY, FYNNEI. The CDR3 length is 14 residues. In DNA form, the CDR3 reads TGTGCCAGCAGTGAACAGTCAGGGTCCGGGGAGCTGTTTTTT. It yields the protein CASSEQSGSGELFF.

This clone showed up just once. CDR3 residues: CASSLPGDRNQPQHF. In DNA form, the CDR3 reads TGTGCCAGCAGCTTACCGGGGGATCGAAATCAGCCCCAGCATTTT. The chain recombines TRBV7-9 with TRBJ1-5; weak D call: TRBD1 (5 bases). V dropped 2 bases and J dropped 4 bases, with 12 bases sitting between them. Germline V gene data show CDR1 as SEHNR and CDR2 as FQNEAQ (reference sequence). The CDR3 is 15 residues long.

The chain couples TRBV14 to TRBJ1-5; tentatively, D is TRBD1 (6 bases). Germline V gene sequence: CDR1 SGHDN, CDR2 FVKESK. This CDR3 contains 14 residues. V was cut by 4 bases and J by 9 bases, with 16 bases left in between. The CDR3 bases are TGTGCCAGCAGCCCCAGGGGCAGCCGAGGGCCCCAGCATTTT. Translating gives CASSPRGSRGPQHF.

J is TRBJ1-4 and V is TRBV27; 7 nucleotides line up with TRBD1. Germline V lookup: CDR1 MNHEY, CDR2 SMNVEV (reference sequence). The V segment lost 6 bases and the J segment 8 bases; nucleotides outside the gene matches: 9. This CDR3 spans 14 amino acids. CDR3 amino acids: CASRGAGTAEKLFF. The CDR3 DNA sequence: TGTGCCAGCAGGGGGGCGGGGACAGCCGAAAAACTGTTTTTT.

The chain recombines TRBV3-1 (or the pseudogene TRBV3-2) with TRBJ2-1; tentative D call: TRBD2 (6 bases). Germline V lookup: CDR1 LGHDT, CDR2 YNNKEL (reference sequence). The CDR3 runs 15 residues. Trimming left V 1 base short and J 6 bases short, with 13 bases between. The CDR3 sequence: CASSQGSGVRNEQFF. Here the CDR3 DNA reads TGTGCCAGCAGCCAAGGATCGGGAGTTCGCAATGAGCAGTTCTTC.

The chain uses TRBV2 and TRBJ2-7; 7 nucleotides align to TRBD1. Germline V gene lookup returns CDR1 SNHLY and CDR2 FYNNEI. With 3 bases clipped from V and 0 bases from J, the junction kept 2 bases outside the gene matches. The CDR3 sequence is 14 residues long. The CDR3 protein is CASSDQGVSYEQYF. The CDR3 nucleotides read TGTGCCAGCAGTGATCAGGGGGTCTCCTACGAGCAGTACTTC.

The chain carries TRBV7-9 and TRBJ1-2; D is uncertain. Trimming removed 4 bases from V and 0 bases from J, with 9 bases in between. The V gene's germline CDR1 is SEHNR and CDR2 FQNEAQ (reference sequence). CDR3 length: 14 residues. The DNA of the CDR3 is TGTGCCAGCAGCTCAGGAAACTCTAACTATGGCTACACCTTC. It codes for CASSSGNSNYGYTF.

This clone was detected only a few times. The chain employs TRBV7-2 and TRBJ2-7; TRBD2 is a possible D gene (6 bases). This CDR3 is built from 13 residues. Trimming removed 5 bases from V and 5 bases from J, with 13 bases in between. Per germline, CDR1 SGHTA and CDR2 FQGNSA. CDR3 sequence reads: CASSLRGGDEQYF. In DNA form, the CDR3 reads TGTGCCAGCAGCCTCAGAGGCGGGGACGAGCAGTACTTC.

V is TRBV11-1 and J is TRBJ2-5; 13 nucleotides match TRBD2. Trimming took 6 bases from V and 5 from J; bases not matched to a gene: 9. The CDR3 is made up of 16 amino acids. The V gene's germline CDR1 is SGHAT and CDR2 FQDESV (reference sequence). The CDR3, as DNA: TGTGCCAGCAGAACCACTAGCGGGGGGGCCGGGGAGACCCAGTACTTC. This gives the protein CASRTTSGGAGETQYF.